This TCR beta chain was retrieved from a study of shared clonotypes between healthy human individuals. Original processing notes: Filtering differed since immunoSEQ provided only junctions, with no quality scores. Generated by immunoSEQ multiplex PCR, the TCRdb table keeps only in-frame clones and is missing some. V, J and clone size were drawn from that table, and D and trimming were deduced from the DNA. The sample has approximately 2,000,000 clones; approximately 90% are singletons. As to this clone: Its target is not known.

The CDR3 runs to 12 residues. Germline lookup yields CDR1 SNHLY and CDR2 FYNNEI. V shed 6 bases and J shed 7 bases, with 12 bases lying between them. Both subsets, CD45RA+ naive and CD45RA-negative memory, were split from the CD4+ cells. Study observations and caveats: Rarefaction exposed incomplete sorted-subset sequencing despite large depth. Estimated clonotype richness was generally higher in naive than memory subsets.

This chain connects TRBV2 to TRBJ1-1; no clear D gene. This receptor was taken from a man aged 18 to 30 in good health. Some clones in this sample may be carry-over from other donors' samples. Source material: naive CD4+ T cells from PBMCs. Subset defined: CD45RA+ positively selected. The CDR3 protein is CASSVYTNEAFF. CDR3 DNA sequence: TGTGCCAGCAGCGTATATACTAATGAAGCTTTCTTT.